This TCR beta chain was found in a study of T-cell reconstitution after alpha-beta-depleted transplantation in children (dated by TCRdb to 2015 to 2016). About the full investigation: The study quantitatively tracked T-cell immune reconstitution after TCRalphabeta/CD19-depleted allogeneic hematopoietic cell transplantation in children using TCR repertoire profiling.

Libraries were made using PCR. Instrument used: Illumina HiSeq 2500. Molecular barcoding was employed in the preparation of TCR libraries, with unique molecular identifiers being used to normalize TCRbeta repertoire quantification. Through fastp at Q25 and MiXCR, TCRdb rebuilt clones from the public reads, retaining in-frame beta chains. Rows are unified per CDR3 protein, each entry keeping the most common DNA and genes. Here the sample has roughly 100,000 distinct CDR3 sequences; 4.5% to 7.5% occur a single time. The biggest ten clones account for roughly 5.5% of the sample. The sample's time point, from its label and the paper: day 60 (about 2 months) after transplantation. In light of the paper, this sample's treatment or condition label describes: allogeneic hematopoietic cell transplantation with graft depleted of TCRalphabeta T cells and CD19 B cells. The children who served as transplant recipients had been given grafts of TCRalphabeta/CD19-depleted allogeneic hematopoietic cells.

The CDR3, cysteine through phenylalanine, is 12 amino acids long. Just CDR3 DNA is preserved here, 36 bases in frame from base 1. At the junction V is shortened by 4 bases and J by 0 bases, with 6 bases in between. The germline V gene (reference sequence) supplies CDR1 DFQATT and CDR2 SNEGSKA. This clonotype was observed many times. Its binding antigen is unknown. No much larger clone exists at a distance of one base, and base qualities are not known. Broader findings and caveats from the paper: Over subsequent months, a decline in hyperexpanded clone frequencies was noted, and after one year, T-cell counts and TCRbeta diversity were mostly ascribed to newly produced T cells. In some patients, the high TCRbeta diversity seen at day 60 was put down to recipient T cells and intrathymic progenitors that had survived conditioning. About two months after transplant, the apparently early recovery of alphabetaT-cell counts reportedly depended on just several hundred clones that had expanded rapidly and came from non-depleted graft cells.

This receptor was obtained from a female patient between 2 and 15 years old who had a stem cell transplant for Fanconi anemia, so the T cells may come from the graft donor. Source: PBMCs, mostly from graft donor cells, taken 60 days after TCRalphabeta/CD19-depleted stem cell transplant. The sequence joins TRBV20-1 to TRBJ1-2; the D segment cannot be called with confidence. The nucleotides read TGCAGTGCTACCCGACCTAACTATGGCTACACCTTC. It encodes CSATRPNYGYTF.